Below, 10 T cell receptor beta chains from the same sample are listed, as sequenced in a study of circulating CD8 cells and anti-PD-1 response in melanoma. Four subsets defined by PD-1 and/or TIGIT were sorted from live CD3+CD8+TCRalphabeta+ cells. Using approximately 15 ng of total RNA, TCR libraries were made with the QIAseq Immune Repertoire TCR panel. TCRdb analysed the reads with MiXCR anew, one entry per CDR3 protein. The data show over 350 distinct CDR3 sequences, 6% to 7.5% seen once. The sequences come from CD8+ T cells from PBMCs, collected at baseline or after one month of anti-PD-1 therapy (not recorded which). The receptors here all came from a human donor with melanoma.

This clonotype is large in the sample. The chain links TRBV24-1 to TRBJ2-2, with 8 positions matching TRBD2. Germline V gene lookup returns CDR1 KGHDR and CDR2 SFDVKD. The CDR3 extends over 16 amino acids. The V segment lost 3 bases and the J segment 3 bases; nucleotides outside the gene matches: 5. CDR3: CATSDASGRYTGELFF. Written as DNA, the CDR3 is TGTGCCACCAGTGATGCTAGCGGGCGATACACCGGGGAGCTGTTTTTT.

Within the sample, this clonotype is large. CDR3 coding DNA: TGTGCCACCGCGACATCCTCCTACGAGCAGTACTTC. It encodes CATATSSYEQYF. The chain employs TRBV19 and TRBJ2-7, with D hard to call. The germline V and J ends were trimmed by 10 bases and 0 bases, with 10 bases remaining between them. The germline CDR1 and CDR2 sequences are LNHDA and SQIVND (reference sequence). CDR3 length: 12 residues.

This clonotype ranks as large. The rearrangement uses TRBV29-1 and TRBJ1-2; tentative D call: TRBD1 (5 bases). Between the trimmed V and J ends, which lost 7 bases and 6 bases, there was a span of 18 bases. The germline V gene encodes CDR1 SQVTM and CDR2 ANQGSEA. This CDR3 has 13 amino acids. CDR3 bases: TGCAGCGCTCCCCGACAAGGGGAAAATGGCTACACCTTC. Its translation is CSAPRQGENGYTF.

By share, this clonotype ranks as large. The V and J genes are TRBV12-3 or TRBV12-4 and TRBJ1-1, with TRBD1 as a possible D gene (6 bases). CDR3 length: 17 residues. Trimming pared 0 bases from V and 1 base from J, leaving 15 bases between. The CDR3, as DNA: TGTGCCAGCAGTTTAGCAATGGGGGCAACGCCGAACACTGAAGCTTTCTTT. It codes for CASSLAMGATPNTEAFF.

This clonotype was seen more than once but under ten times. This sequence joins TRBV24-1 and TRBJ2-1; the D gene is possibly TRBD2 (5 bases). Germline-derived CDR1 and CDR2 are KGHDR and SFDVKD. The CDR3 length is 12 residues. The V and J ends lost 0 bases and 10 bases respectively, with 6 bases between them. The CDR3 is CATSDLRREQFF. In nucleotides, the CDR3 is TGTGCCACCAGTGATTTGAGGAGGGAGCAGTTCTTC.

The chain is built from TRBV7-3 and TRBJ2-3; D ambiguous. The V end lost 2 bases, the J end lost 6 bases, and 12 bases lay between the germline ends. Per germline, CDR1 SGHTA and CDR2 FQGTGA. The CDR3 runs 14 residues. The CDR3 here is CASSLLSTGDTQYF. The DNA for the CDR3 is TGTGCCAGCAGCTTATTATCTACCGGGGATACGCAGTATTTT.

On this clonotype itself: One end of the junction is discordant with germline, which a read error may explain. This sequence joins TRBV19 and TRBJ1-1; D perhaps matches TRBD1 (5 bases). The CDR3 is 11 amino acids. Germline V gene lookup returns CDR1 LNHDA and CDR2 SQIVND (reference sequence). The CDR3 nucleotides read TGTGGAACAGGAGATTGGACTGAGGCTTTCTTT. Amino acid sequence: CGTGDWTEAFF.

The chain combines TRBV19 with TRBJ1-5; 9 bases line up with TRBD1. Germline V gene sequence: CDR1 LNHDA, CDR2 SQIVND (reference sequence). V was clipped by 5 bases and J by 0 bases; unmatched bases: 8. CDR3 length equals 17 residues. The CDR3: CASSSRQGEYSNQPQHF. In DNA, the CDR3 is TGTGCCAGTAGTTCCCGACAGGGGGAGTATAGCAATCAGCCCCAGCATTTT.

This clonotype is large (0.1 to 1%) within its sample. This chain connects TRBV4-3 to TRBJ2-7; D unresolved. Looked up from germline, CDR1 is LGHNA and CDR2 is YSLEER. The CDR3 totals 13 residues. V lost 0 bases to trimming and J lost 5 bases, with 8 bases between them. The CDR3 DNA sequence: TGCGCCAGCAGCCAAGATAAGGTCGACGAGCAGTACTTC. It yields the protein CASSQDKVDEQYF.

In this sample, this clonotype is large. The CDR3 protein is CASRGISNSPLHF. The CDR3 nucleotides read TGTGCCAGCAGAGGGATCTCTAATTCACCCCTCCACTTT. V gene TRBV28 combines with J gene TRBJ1-6; no clear D. The V gene's germline CDR1 is MDHEN and CDR2 SYDVKM. The germline V and J ends were trimmed by 6 bases and 6 bases, with 9 bases remaining between them. CDR3 length: 13 amino acids.